This T cell receptor (beta chain) comes out of a study of shared clonotypes between healthy human individuals. Approximately 30,000 T cell genomes, or approximately 290 ng DNA, went into unsorted PBMC replicate PCRs. The table came from immunoSEQ multiplex PCR; TCRdb's copy has only in-frame clones and leaves some out. Altogether about half a million clones are present, 79% being singletons, with the ten largest covering roughly 13%. The CDR3 contains 13 residues. The ends were cut back, 4 bases at V and 3 bases at J, with 11 bases in the middle. CDR1 is SGHDT and CDR2 is YYEEEE in the germline V gene.

This clonotype originated in a middle-aged woman in good health. Some clones in this sample may be carry-over from other donors' samples. This rearrangement joins TRBV5-6 to TRBJ2-7; a possible D gene is TRBD1 (5 bases). The sample comprised PBMCs. This CDR3 reads CASSTDILYEQYF. In nucleotides, the CDR3 is TGTGCCAGCAGCACGGACATCCTCTACGAGCAGTACTTC.